The 4 T cell receptor beta chains below all came from one sample that was sequenced in a study of T cell clones after liver transplantation. Sequencing was performed with immunoSEQ multiplex PCR; in TCRdb, only in-frame clones are kept and a portion is missing. The table lists about 58,000 clones, around two thirds of them singletons, with 2.8% in the top ten. This sample comprised CD4+ T cells from blood, obtained at the approximately 15-month timepoint. The receptors were sampled from a human patient who received a liver transplant. Some T cells may trace back to the graft donor.

This clone showed up just once. The rearrangement uses TRBV5-4 and TRBJ2-5, with D unresolved. V dropped 3 bases and J dropped 1 base, with 7 bases sitting between them. The CDR3 is made up of 13 amino acids. Germline assignment: CDR1 SGHNT and CDR2 YYREEE (reference sequence). The CDR3 is CASSWSSQETQYF. CDR3 DNA: TGTGCCAGCAGCTGGTCCAGCCAAGAGACCCAGTACTTC.

This rearrangement joins TRBV11-3 to TRBJ2-6; D is undetermined. Germline V lookup: CDR1 SGHNT, CDR2 YENEEA. V was clipped by 3 bases and J by 5 bases, with 11 bases between them. CDR3 length: 15 residues. The CDR3 nucleotides are TGTGCCAGCAGCTTGGGTGGGGTTAGGGCCAACGTCCTGACTTTC. Translated, it gives CASSLGGVRANVLTF.

The rearrangement joins TRBV25-1 to TRBJ2-1, with TRBD1 identical over 9 bases. Per germline, CDR1 MGHDK and CDR2 SYGVNS. This CDR3 has 16 residues. With V trimmed by 2 bases and J by 5 bases, 7 bases remained unmatched. The DNA of the CDR3 is TGTGCCAGCAGTGAACACGGGACAGGGCTTGACAATGAGCAGTTCTTC. It encodes CASSEHGTGLDNEQFF.

Only a few counts were recorded for this clone. The V call is TRBV19, the J call TRBJ1-2; unclear D gene. The CDR3 length is 12 residues. CDR1 is LNHDA, CDR2 SQIVND, per germline (reference sequence). The V end was cut by 1 base, the J end by 7 bases, with 7 bases between. DNA of the CDR3: TGTGCCAGTAGTATAGTGAATGGTGGCTACACCTTC. Translating it yields CASSIVNGGYTF.